One TCR beta chain is described in this entry. This receptor's antigen is unknown. There are no base qualities to consult, and no much larger clone falls within one base. To sequence the TCRbeta CDR3 region, genomic DNA was isolated from the sorted cells. The immunoSEQ Assay was used for sequencing of TCRbeta CDR3 regions. As stored in TCRdb, this immuneACCESS dataset retains in-frame rearrangements with V and J assigned. A fraction of the clones does not appear; measured against another copy, unresolved V genes explain less than half of the discrepancy, and the remainder lacks a known reason. The sample table shows around 94,000 clones, and more than 75% are seen once. 0.7% to 0.95% of the sample lies in the top ten. The trial excluded patients who had a history of autoimmune disease or were on systemic immunosuppression. Peripheral blood for TCR sequencing was collected from all dose cohorts at baseline, on cycle 4 day 1, and on cycle 7 day 1. Samples were obtained from an open-label, multicenter, first-in-human phase I dose-escalation trial of ivuxolimab. Adults with locally advanced or metastatic melanoma, renal cell carcinoma, hepatocellular carcinoma or head and neck squamous cell carcinoma were enrolled in the trial. Before TCR sequencing, CD4+ and CD8+ T cells were separately sorted from peripheral blood.

The germline V gene gives CDR1 as MNHEY and CDR2 as SVGAGI. The junction shows trimming of 6 bases on V and 7 bases on J, and the gene matches do not reach 8 bases of it. The CDR3, from cysteine to phenylalanine, totals 15 residues. This entry keeps only the CDR3 DNA: 45 bases, framed from base 1. The data were taken from a study of OX40 agonist ivuxolimab in advanced cancers. General notes on the study: Ivuxolimab was an agonistic, fully human IgG2 monoclonal antibody directed against OX40 (CD134), a costimulatory receptor. Intravenous ivuxolimab was administered to patients every 2 weeks at six dose levels: 0.01, 0.1, 0.3, 1.5, 3 and 10 mg/kg. Among the roughly 52 dose-escalation patients, 19 had hepatocellular carcinoma, roughly 15 melanoma, 9 renal cell carcinoma and 9 head and neck cancer. A male proportion of roughly 80% and a mean age of around 60 years, ranging from about 23 to 90, were recorded for the dose-escalation cohort. Patients were allowed to have had prior anti-PD-1, anti-PD-L1 or anti-CTLA-4 therapy, and 40% of the dose-escalation patients had previously received checkpoint inhibitors. Partial responses were achieved by three dose-escalation patients, of whom one had hepatocellular carcinoma and two had cutaneous melanoma. The purpose of peripheral TCRbeta sequencing was to test whether ivuxolimab changed TCR sequence diversity and led to clonal T-cell expansion. The monotherapy dose-escalation portion (N of about 50 patients) of the phase I ivuxolimab trial is reported in the paper.

The full study reports these points: In the 0.1-3.0 mg/kg groups, partial responders were among the patients with the lowest normalized peripheral clonal expansion, particularly in CD8+ T cells. Clonal expansion of both CD4+ and CD8+ blood T cells was observed from baseline to week 6 at doses 0.1 to 3.0 mg/kg. After ivuxolimab, expanded clones were on average more numerous among CD8+ T cells than among CD4+ T cells. Which antigens the clonally expanded peripheral T cells were specific for was not determined. Low levels of normalized T-cell clonal expansion were also seen in some patients who did not respond.

The TCR sequence derives from an adult with an advanced solid tumor such as melanoma, head and neck, liver or kidney cancer. The V and J segments used are TRBV6-5 and TRBJ1-4, with 10 bases in between that match TRBD1. Sequencing used CD4+ or CD8+ T cells sorted from blood, obtained in a trial of the OX40 agonist ivuxolimab. The CDR3 region has the sequence CASRLLTGGLEKLFF. DNA sequence: TGTGCCAGCAGATTACTGACAGGGGGCCTTGAAAAACTGTTTTTT.